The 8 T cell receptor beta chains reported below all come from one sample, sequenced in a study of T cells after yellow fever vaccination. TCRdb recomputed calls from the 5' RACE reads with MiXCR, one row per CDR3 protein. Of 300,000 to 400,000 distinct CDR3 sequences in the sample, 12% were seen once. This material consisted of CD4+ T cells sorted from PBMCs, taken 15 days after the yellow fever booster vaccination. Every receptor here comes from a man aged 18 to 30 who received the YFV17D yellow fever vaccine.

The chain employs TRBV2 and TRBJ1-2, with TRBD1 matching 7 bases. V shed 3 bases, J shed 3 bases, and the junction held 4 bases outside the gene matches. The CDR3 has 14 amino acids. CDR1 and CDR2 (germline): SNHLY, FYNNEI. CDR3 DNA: TGTGCCAGCAGTGAGAGGGGGCCACACTATGGCTACACCTTC. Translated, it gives CASSERGPHYGYTF.

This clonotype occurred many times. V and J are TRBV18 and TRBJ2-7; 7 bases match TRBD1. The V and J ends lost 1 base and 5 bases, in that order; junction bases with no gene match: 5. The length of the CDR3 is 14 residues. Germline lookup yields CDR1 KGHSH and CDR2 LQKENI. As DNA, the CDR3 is TGTGCCAGCTCACCACGGACAGGTTCCCACGAGCAGTACGTC. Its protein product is CASSPRTGSHEQYV.

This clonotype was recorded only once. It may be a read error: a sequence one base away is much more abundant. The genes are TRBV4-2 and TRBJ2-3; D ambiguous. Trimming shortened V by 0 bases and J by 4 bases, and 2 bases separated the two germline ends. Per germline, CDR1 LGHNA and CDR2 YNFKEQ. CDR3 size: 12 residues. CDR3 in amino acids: CASSQESDTQYF. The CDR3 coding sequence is TGTGCCAGCAGCCAAGAGTCAGATACGCAGTATTTT.

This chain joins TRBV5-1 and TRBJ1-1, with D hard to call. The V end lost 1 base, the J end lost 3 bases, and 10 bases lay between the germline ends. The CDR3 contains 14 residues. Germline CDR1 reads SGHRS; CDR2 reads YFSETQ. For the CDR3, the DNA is TGCGCCAGCAGCTTGCAGAGGGTTGACACTGAAGCTTTCTTT. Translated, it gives CASSLQRVDTEAFF.

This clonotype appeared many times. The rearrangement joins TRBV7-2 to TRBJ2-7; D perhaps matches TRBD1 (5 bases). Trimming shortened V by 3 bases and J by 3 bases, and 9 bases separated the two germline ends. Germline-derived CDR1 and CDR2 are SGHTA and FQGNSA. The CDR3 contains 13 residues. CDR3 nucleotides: TGTGCCAGCAGCTTTCGTAGGGGCTACGAGCAGTACTTC. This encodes CASSFRRGYEQYF.

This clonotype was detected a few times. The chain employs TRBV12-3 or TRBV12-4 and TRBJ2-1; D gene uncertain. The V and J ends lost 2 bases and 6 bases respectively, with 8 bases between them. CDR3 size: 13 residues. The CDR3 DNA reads TGTGCCAGCAGTTTACGAGTCCGCAATGAGCAGTTCTTC. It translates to CASSLRVRNEQFF.

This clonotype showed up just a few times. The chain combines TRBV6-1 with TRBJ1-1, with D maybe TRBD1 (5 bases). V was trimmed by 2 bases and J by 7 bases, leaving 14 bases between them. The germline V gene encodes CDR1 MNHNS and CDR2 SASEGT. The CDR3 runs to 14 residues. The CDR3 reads CASSERGELGEAFF. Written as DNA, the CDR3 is TGTGCCAGCAGTGAACGGGGGGAATTGGGTGAAGCTTTCTTT.

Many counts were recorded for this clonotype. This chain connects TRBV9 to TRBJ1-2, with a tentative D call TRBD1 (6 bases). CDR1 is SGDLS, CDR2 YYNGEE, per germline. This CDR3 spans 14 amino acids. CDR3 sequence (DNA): TGTGCGTCGGCGAAGGGGGTCGAAGACTATGGCTACACCTTC. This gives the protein CASAKGVEDYGYTF.